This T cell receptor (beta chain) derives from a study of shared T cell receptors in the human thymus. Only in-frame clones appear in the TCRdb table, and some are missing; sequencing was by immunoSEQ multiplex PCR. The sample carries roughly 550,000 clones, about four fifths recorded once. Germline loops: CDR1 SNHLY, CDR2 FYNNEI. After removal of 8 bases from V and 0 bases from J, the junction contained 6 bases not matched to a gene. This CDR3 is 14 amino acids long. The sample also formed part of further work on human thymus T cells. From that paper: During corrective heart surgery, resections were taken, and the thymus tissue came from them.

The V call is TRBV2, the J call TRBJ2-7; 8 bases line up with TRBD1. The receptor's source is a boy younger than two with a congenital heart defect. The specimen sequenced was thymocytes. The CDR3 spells CASGQGRGSYEQYF. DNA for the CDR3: TGTGCCAGCGGACAGGGTAGGGGCTCCTACGAGCAGTACTTC.